A selection of T cell receptor beta chains follows, all from one sample in a study of blood T cell repertoires in COVID-19. Repertoires were generated with immunoSEQ multiplex PCR, while TCRdb's copy carries only in-frame clones and drops some. The sample has around 250,000 clones, more than 75% seen once. Sequencing input: peripheral blood. The receptors stem from an elderly man with acute or convalescent COVID-19. Each CDR3 is given with its conserved first and last residue. The D gene is left open where the match is weak. Size values are once, few and many counts, or a class for expanded clones, and some rows have none.

D gene: NA
clone size: NA
CDR3 length: 14
J gene: TRBJ2-2
V gene: TRBV19
CDR3 DNA: TGTGCCAGTAGGGGGCGTTCGAACACCGGGGAGCTGTTTTTT
CDR3 protein: CASRGRSNTGELFF

D gene: TRBD1
clone size: NA
CDR3 length: 16
J gene: TRBJ1-1
V gene: TRBV6-2/TRBV6-3
CDR3 DNA: TGTGCCAGCAGTTCCCTAGGACAGGGGGTCACCACTGAAGCTTTCTTT
CDR3 protein: CASSSLGQGVTTEAFF

D gene: NA
clone size: NA
CDR3 length: 10
J gene: TRBJ2-7
V gene: TRBV20-1
CDR3 DNA: TGCAGTGCTAGGGAGGTGGAGCAGTACTTC
CDR3 protein: CSAREVEQYF

D gene: NA
clone size: NA
CDR3 length: 15
J gene: TRBJ1-5
V gene: TRBV28
CDR3 DNA: TGTGCCAGCAGTCCGCCCGCCCCCGGGATTCAGCCCCAGCATTTT
CDR3 protein: CASSPPAPGIQPQHF

D gene: NA
clone size: NA
CDR3 length: 15
J gene: TRBJ1-4
V gene: TRBV6-5
CDR3 DNA: TGTGCCAGCAGTTACAACGGAGGCCGAGGGGAAAAACTGTTTTTT
CDR3 protein: CASSYNGGRGEKLFF

D gene: TRBD1
clone size: NA
CDR3 length: 13
J gene: TRBJ1-4
V gene: TRBV28
CDR3 DNA: TGTGCCAGCGCTAGACAGGGTGGTGAAAAACTGTTTTTT
CDR3 protein: CASARQGGEKLFF

D gene: NA
clone size: once
CDR3 length: 9
J gene: TRBJ1-1
V gene: TRBV6-7
CDR3 DNA: TGTGCCTTTCTGGTGCGAGCTTTCTTT
CDR3 protein: CAFLVRAFF

D gene: NA
clone size: NA
CDR3 length: 14
J gene: TRBJ2-3
V gene: TRBV24-1
CDR3 DNA: TGTGCCACCAGTGATTTCGACAGTACAGATACGCAGTATTTT
CDR3 protein: CATSDFDSTDTQYF

D gene: NA
clone size: once
CDR3 length: 11
J gene: TRBJ2-5
V gene: TRBV24-1
CDR3 DNA: TGTGCCACCAGTGTACAAGAGACCCAGTACTTC
CDR3 protein: CATSVQETQYF

D gene: TRBD1
clone size: NA
CDR3 length: 15
J gene: TRBJ1-4
V gene: TRBV11-2
CDR3 DNA: TGTGCCAGCAGCTTAGGGACAGGGGCCAATGAAAAACTGTTTTTT
CDR3 protein: CASSLGTGANEKLFF

D gene: TRBD1
clone size: once
CDR3 length: 15
J gene: TRBJ1-1
V gene: TRBV5-1
CDR3 DNA: TGCGCCAGCAGCTGGGAGGGACAGGTATCCACTGAAGCTTTCTTT
CDR3 protein: CASSWEGQVSTEAFF

D gene: NA
clone size: NA
CDR3 length: 15
J gene: TRBJ1-4
V gene: TRBV21-1
CDR3 DNA: TGTGCCAGCAGCAAAGCCGAAGGGAGGGGTGAAAAACTGTTTTTT
CDR3 protein: CASSKAEGRGEKLFF

D gene: NA
clone size: NA
CDR3 length: 15
J gene: TRBJ1-4
V gene: TRBV5-1
CDR3 DNA: TGCGCCAGCAGCCCCGGGGGTGCAACTAATGAAAAACTGTTTTTT
CDR3 protein: CASSPGGATNEKLFF

D gene: NA
clone size: once
CDR3 length: 16
J gene: TRBJ2-7
V gene: TRBV27
CDR3 DNA: TGTGCCAGCCGAAGGGTGGGAACAGGACCATCCTACGAGCAGTACTTC
CDR3 protein: CASRRVGTGPSYEQYF

D gene: NA
clone size: NA
CDR3 length: 12
J gene: TRBJ1-6
V gene: TRBV25-1
CDR3 DNA: TGTGCCAGCAGTGGTCCCGGGGGTACCCTCCACTTT
CDR3 protein: CASSGPGGTLHF

D gene: NA
clone size: NA
CDR3 length: 12
J gene: TRBJ1-3
V gene: TRBV14
CDR3 DNA: TGTGCCAGCAGCCAAGCACGGGTTACCATATATTTT
CDR3 protein: CASSQARVTIYF

D gene: TRBD2
clone size: NA
CDR3 length: 15
J gene: TRBJ2-1
V gene: TRBV9
CDR3 DNA: TGTGCCAGCAGTCTCCGGGGGGGTTCCCACAATGAGCAGTTCTTC
CDR3 protein: CASSLRGGSHNEQFF

D gene: TRBD1
clone size: NA
CDR3 length: 14
J gene: TRBJ1-1
V gene: TRBV6-2/TRBV6-3
CDR3 DNA: TGTGCCAGCAGTTTGGGACAGGGACCCACTGAAGCTTTCTTT
CDR3 protein: CASSLGQGPTEAFF

D gene: NA
clone size: NA
CDR3 length: 14
J gene: TRBJ1-1
V gene: TRBV14
CDR3 DNA: TGTGCCAGCACCCGAGGGGGGGGACCTTCTGAAGCTTTCTTT
CDR3 protein: CASTRGGGPSEAFF

D gene: NA
clone size: NA
CDR3 length: 15
J gene: TRBJ1-5
V gene: TRBV6-5
CDR3 DNA: TGTGCCAGCAAAGCCTCAAGGGGTAATTATCAGCCCCAGCATTTT
CDR3 protein: CASKASRGNYQPQHF

D gene: NA
clone size: NA
CDR3 length: 12
J gene: TRBJ1-2
V gene: TRBV29-1
CDR3 DNA: TGCAGCGTAGTACAGGGTAACTATGGCTACACCTTC
CDR3 protein: CSVVQGNYGYTF

D gene: TRBD1
clone size: NA
CDR3 length: 14
J gene: TRBJ2-7
V gene: TRBV28
CDR3 DNA: TGTGCCAGCAGTTTAGGGGACAGTTCCTACGAGCAGTACTTC
CDR3 protein: CASSLGDSSYEQYF

D gene: TRBD2
clone size: NA
CDR3 length: 14
J gene: TRBJ2-1
V gene: TRBV28
CDR3 DNA: TGTGCCAGCACCATGGGGGGGTCCTACAATGAGCAGTTCTTC
CDR3 protein: CASTMGGSYNEQFF

D gene: TRBD2
clone size: NA
CDR3 length: 17
J gene: TRBJ2-1
V gene: TRBV27
CDR3 DNA: TGTGCCAGCAGTTTATTAGCGGGGGTAAGCTCCTACAATGAGCAGTTCTTC
CDR3 protein: CASSLLAGVSSYNEQFF

D gene: NA
clone size: NA
CDR3 length: 14
J gene: TRBJ1-4
V gene: TRBV5-1
CDR3 DNA: TGCGCCAGCAGCTCGACAGGTCTGAATGAAAAACTGTTTTTT
CDR3 protein: CASSSTGLNEKLFF

D gene: TRBD1
clone size: NA
CDR3 length: 13
J gene: TRBJ1-6
V gene: TRBV6-2/TRBV6-3
CDR3 DNA: TGTGCCAGCAGTTACACCGGACAGGGGGCCGGGGACTTT
CDR3 protein: CASSYTGQGAGDF

D gene: NA
clone size: few
CDR3 length: 13
J gene: TRBJ1-2
V gene: TRBV19
CDR3 DNA: TGTGCCAGTAGTATGGGAGGGTCCTTTGGCTACACCTTC
CDR3 protein: CASSMGGSFGYTF

D gene: TRBD1
clone size: NA
CDR3 length: 14
J gene: TRBJ2-4
V gene: TRBV25-1
CDR3 DNA: TGTGCCAGCAGTGAATGGGGACAGGTAAACATTCAGTACTTC
CDR3 protein: CASSEWGQVNIQYF

D gene: TRBD1
clone size: NA
CDR3 length: 14
J gene: TRBJ1-6
V gene: TRBV2
CDR3 DNA: TGTGCCAGCAGGTCCCTGACAGGGAATTCACCCCTCCACTTT
CDR3 protein: CASRSLTGNSPLHF

D gene: TRBD1
clone size: once
CDR3 length: 15
J gene: TRBJ1-6
V gene: TRBV6-5
CDR3 DNA: TGTGCCAGCAGTCTTACAGGGGGCGAAGAGTCACCCCTCCACTTT
CDR3 protein: CASSLTGGEESPLHF

D gene: TRBD1
clone size: NA
CDR3 length: 16
J gene: TRBJ1-1
V gene: TRBV6-5
CDR3 DNA: TGTGCCAGCAGTTACGGGACAGGGACAACGAACACTGAAGCTTTCTTT
CDR3 protein: CASSYGTGTTNTEAFF

D gene: TRBD1
clone size: NA
CDR3 length: 13
J gene: TRBJ1-6
V gene: TRBV15
CDR3 DNA: TGTGCTACCGGGGCGACAGGGCACTCAGCCCTCCACTTT
CDR3 protein: CATGATGHSALHF

D gene: TRBD2
clone size: NA
CDR3 length: 14
J gene: TRBJ2-7
V gene: TRBV6-6
CDR3 DNA: TGTGCCAGCAGAGGGCGGGAGGGCTCCTACGAGCAGTACTTC
CDR3 protein: CASRGREGSYEQYF

D gene: NA
clone size: NA
CDR3 length: 16
J gene: TRBJ2-7
V gene: TRBV4-1
CDR3 DNA: TGCGCCAGCAGCTACCGTTTAGGGGGAGGGCCCTACGAGCAGTACTTC
CDR3 protein: CASSYRLGGGPYEQYF

D gene: NA
clone size: NA
CDR3 length: 14
J gene: TRBJ2-1
V gene: TRBV24-1
CDR3 DNA: TGTGCCACCAGTGATCCCCCTAGCGTTAATGAGCAGTTCTTC
CDR3 protein: CATSDPPSVNEQFF

D gene: TRBD1
clone size: NA
CDR3 length: 17
J gene: TRBJ2-7
V gene: TRBV27
CDR3 DNA: TGTGCCAGCAGTTTATTCGGGACAGGGCTGGATATTTACGAGCAGTACTTC
CDR3 protein: CASSLFGTGLDIYEQYF

D gene: NA
clone size: NA
CDR3 length: 16
J gene: TRBJ1-2
V gene: TRBV20-1
CDR3 DNA: TGCAGTGCTAGTGTGCAGGGACGGGGGGCTAACTATGGCTACACCTTC
CDR3 protein: CSASVQGRGANYGYTF

D gene: NA
clone size: once
CDR3 length: 18
J gene: TRBJ1-5
V gene: TRBV3-1/TRBV3-2
CDR3 DNA: TGTGCCAGCAGCCAAGTAACGCCCCGGGGGGGACCCAATCAGCCCCAGCATTTT
CDR3 protein: CASSQVTPRGGPNQPQHF

D gene: NA
clone size: NA
CDR3 length: 13
J gene: TRBJ1-2
V gene: TRBV19
CDR3 DNA: TGTGCCACCAGCCAGACAGCTAACTATGGCTACACCTTC
CDR3 protein: CATSQTANYGYTF

D gene: TRBD1
clone size: NA
CDR3 length: 14
J gene: TRBJ2-7
V gene: TRBV5-4
CDR3 DNA: TGTGCCAGCAGTTGGGACAGGCGAGACTACGAGCAGTACTTC
CDR3 protein: CASSWDRRDYEQYF

D gene: TRBD1
clone size: NA
CDR3 length: 13
J gene: TRBJ1-1
V gene: TRBV6-5
CDR3 DNA: TGTGCCAGCCCGGACAGGGTGGATACTGAAGCTTTCTTT
CDR3 protein: CASPDRVDTEAFF

D gene: TRBD2
clone size: NA
CDR3 length: 16
J gene: TRBJ2-1
V gene: TRBV5-1
CDR3 DNA: TGCGCCAGCAGCCTGGGACTAGCGGGGGGCTACAATGAGCAGTTCTTC
CDR3 protein: CASSLGLAGGYNEQFF

D gene: NA
clone size: few
CDR3 length: 13
J gene: TRBJ1-2
V gene: TRBV9
CDR3 DNA: TGTGCCAGCAGCGTAGGAACAGGGTATGGCTACACCTTC
CDR3 protein: CASSVGTGYGYTF

D gene: TRBD1
clone size: NA
CDR3 length: 14
J gene: TRBJ2-7
V gene: TRBV6-4
CDR3 DNA: TGTGCCAGCAGTGAACGACAGGGGGCATACGAGCAGTACTTC
CDR3 protein: CASSERQGAYEQYF

D gene: NA
clone size: NA
CDR3 length: 13
J gene: TRBJ1-1
V gene: TRBV4-3
CDR3 DNA: TGCGCCAGCAGCCTGCGGGGGAACACTGAAGCTTTCTTT
CDR3 protein: CASSLRGNTEAFF

D gene: NA
clone size: few
CDR3 length: 13
J gene: TRBJ2-7
V gene: TRBV12-3/TRBV12-4
CDR3 DNA: TGTGCCTCCTCTCCCGGACACCCCTACGAGCAGTACTTC
CDR3 protein: CASSPGHPYEQYF

D gene: TRBD2
clone size: once
CDR3 length: 15
J gene: TRBJ2-2
V gene: TRBV27
CDR3 DNA: TGTGCCAGCACCCTAGCGGGGCCTTACACCGGGGAGCTGTTTTTT
CDR3 protein: CASTLAGPYTGELFF

D gene: NA
clone size: once
CDR3 length: 15
J gene: TRBJ2-2
V gene: TRBV28
CDR3 DNA: TGTGCCAGCAGTTTACCCCAGGGGTTGGCCGGGGAGCTGTTTTTT
CDR3 protein: CASSLPQGLAGELFF

D gene: TRBD1
clone size: once
CDR3 length: 15
J gene: TRBJ1-4
V gene: TRBV2
CDR3 DNA: TGTGCCAGCAGCCCTGCGACAGGGCGGGGTGAAAAACTGTTTTTT
CDR3 protein: CASSPATGRGEKLFF

D gene: NA
clone size: NA
CDR3 length: 18
J gene: TRBJ1-2
V gene: TRBV4-3
CDR3 DNA: TGCGCCAGCAGCCAAGATTTCCTAGGGGAAACCAGAAACTATGGCTACACCTTC
CDR3 protein: CASSQDFLGETRNYGYTF

D gene: NA
clone size: few
CDR3 length: 16
J gene: TRBJ1-3
V gene: TRBV19
CDR3 DNA: TGTGCCAGTAGTATAACGGGGACTCATTCTGGAAACACCATATATTTT
CDR3 protein: CASSITGTHSGNTIYF

D gene: NA
clone size: NA
CDR3 length: 14
J gene: TRBJ1-3
V gene: TRBV12-2
CDR3 DNA: TGTGCAAGTCGCCTGGCCCACTCTGGAAACACCATATATTTT
CDR3 protein: CASRLAHSGNTIYF